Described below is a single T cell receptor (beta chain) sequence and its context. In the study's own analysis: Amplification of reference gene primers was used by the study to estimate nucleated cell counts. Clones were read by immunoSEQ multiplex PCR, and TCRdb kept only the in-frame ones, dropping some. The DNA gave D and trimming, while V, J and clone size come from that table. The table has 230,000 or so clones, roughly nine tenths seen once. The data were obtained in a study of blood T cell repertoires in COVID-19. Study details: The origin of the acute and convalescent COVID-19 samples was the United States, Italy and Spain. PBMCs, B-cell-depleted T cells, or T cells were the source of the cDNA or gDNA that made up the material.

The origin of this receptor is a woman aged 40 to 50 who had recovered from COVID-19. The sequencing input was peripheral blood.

CDR3 amino acids: CASSVLAGYNEQFF. In DNA, the CDR3 is TGTGCCAGCAGTGTTCTAGCGGGCTACAATGAGCAGTTCTTC. The J gene is TRBJ2-1, the V gene TRBV2, with TRBD2 matching 8 bases. Germline assignment: CDR1 SNHLY and CDR2 FYNNEI. The ends lost 4 bases at V and 3 bases at J; junction bases unmatched: 2. This CDR3 comprises 14 residues.